A selection of T cell receptor beta chains follows, all from one sample in a study of Ad26.COV2.S vaccination and SARS-CoV-2 variants. Method: immunoSEQ multiplex PCR; TCRdb's copy keeps in-frame clones and lacks some. The table lists 400,000 to 450,000 clones, 90% of them singletons. Sequenced here: peripheral blood, sampled in a trial of Ad26.COV2.S vaccine versus placebo. These receptors originate from a person aged 18-65 years who received the Ad26.COV2.S COVID-19 vaccine or a placebo. CDR3s include the opening cysteine and the closing phenylalanine or tryptophan. Fields, in order: D gene, J gene, clone size, V gene, CDR3 protein, CDR3 DNA. D genes are given only for firm matches. Size is stated for part of the rows, as once, few or many counts, or as a class when the clone is expanded.

TRBD1,TRBJ1-1,.,TRBV27,CASSQSQGRNTEAFF,TGTGCCAGCAGTCAGTCACAGGGGCGAAACACTGAAGCTTTCTTT
TRBD2,TRBJ2-1,.,TRBV9,CASTQTSGNREQFF,TGTGCCAGCACCCAGACTAGCGGGAACCGTGAGCAGTTCTTC
.,TRBJ1-4,.,TRBV7-2,CASSFTVWGEKLFF,TGTGCCAGCAGCTTTACTGTATGGGGTGAAAAACTGTTTTTT
TRBD1,TRBJ2-7,.,TRBV6-2/TRBV6-3,CASSYDRGLVEQYF,TGTGCCAGCAGTTACGACAGGGGGTTGGTCGAGCAGTACTTC
.,TRBJ2-3,.,TRBV30,CAWTLDTGYTQYF,TGTGCCTGGACTCTCGATACTGGATATACGCAGTATTTT
TRBD1,TRBJ1-2,.,TRBV7-9,CASSLGQGIGYTF,TGTGCCAGCAGCTTAGGACAGGGGATAGGCTACACCTTC
.,TRBJ1-4,.,TRBV18,CASSRRDAPGEKLFF,TGTGCCAGCTCACGCAGGGACGCACCGGGAGAAAAACTGTTTTTT
.,TRBJ1-1,.,TRBV9,CASSVDGLGDTEAFF,TGTGCCAGCAGCGTAGATGGGTTAGGGGACACTGAAGCTTTCTTT
TRBD2,TRBJ2-5,.,TRBV4-2,CASSPGLAGETQYF,TGTGCCAGCAGCCCGGGACTAGCGGGAGAGACCCAGTACTTC
TRBD1,TRBJ1-2,once,TRBV27,CASVGQDKNGYTF,TGTGCCAGTGTGGGACAGGATAAAAATGGCTACACCTTC
.,TRBJ2-4,.,TRBV15,CATSREGMDIQYF,TGTGCCACCAGCAGAGAGGGCATGGACATTCAGTACTTC
.,TRBJ2-7,.,TRBV28,CASSLGGSYEQYF,TGTGCCAGCAGTTTGGGCGGATCCTACGAGCAGTACTTC
TRBD1,TRBJ1-2,.,TRBV28,CASSFSGTGYGYTF,TGTGCCAGCAGTTTCTCGGGGACAGGCTATGGCTACACCTTC
.,TRBJ2-2,.,TRBV6-5,CASSLDRTGELFF,TGTGCCAGCAGCCTCGACCGCACCGGGGAGCTGTTTTTT
.,TRBJ2-7,.,TRBV28,CASSLLQGEQYF,TGTGCCAGCAGTTTACTCCAGGGCGAGCAGTACTTC
TRBD1,TRBJ2-5,.,TRBV3-1/TRBV3-2,CASSQRQGTETQYF,TGTGCCAGCAGCCAAAGACAGGGCACAGAGACCCAGTACTTC
TRBD2,TRBJ2-3,.,TRBV12-5,CASGLALAGGVYGTDTQYF,TGTGCTAGTGGTTTGGCTCTAGCGGGAGGTGTTTATGGCACAGATACGCAGTATTTT
.,TRBJ2-1,.,TRBV19,CASRTSNEQFF,TGTGCCAGTAGGACTAGCAATGAGCAGTTCTTC
.,TRBJ2-7,.,TRBV7-2,CASSLVAAGAYEQYF,TGTGCCAGCAGCTTGGTGGCCGCAGGCGCCTACGAGCAGTACTTC
.,TRBJ2-3,.,TRBV30,CAWSGGSGDTQYF,TGTGCCTGGAGTGGGGGGAGCGGGGATACGCAGTATTTT
.,TRBJ1-3,.,TRBV10-3,CAISERGRGSGNTIYF,TGTGCCATCAGTGAGAGGGGGAGGGGCTCTGGAAACACCATATATTTT
.,TRBJ1-1,.,TRBV5-1,CASSLARGLGTEAFF,TGCGCCAGCAGCTTGGCCAGAGGTCTAGGGACTGAAGCTTTCTTT
.,TRBJ2-6,.,TRBV2,CASSGTSGANVLTF,TGTGCCAGCAGCGGAACCTCTGGGGCCAACGTCCTGACTTTC
.,TRBJ2-5,.,TRBV4-3,CASSPYGGETQYF,TGCGCCAGCAGCCCCTACGGAGGGGAGACCCAGTACTTC
.,TRBJ2-2,.,TRBV5-1,CASSSVGGPNTGELFF,TGCGCCAGCAGCTCGGTGGGGGGCCCGAACACCGGGGAGCTGTTTTTT
.,TRBJ2-7,.,TRBV5-6,CASSLWDEQYF,TGTGCCAGCAGCTTGTGGGACGAGCAGTACTTC
TRBD2,TRBJ2-1,.,TRBV14,CASSQDRERVSGRAYNEQFF,TGTGCCAGCAGCCAAGATCGCGAGAGGGTCAGCGGGAGGGCCTACAATGAGCAGTTCTTC
TRBD1,TRBJ1-1,.,TRBV28,CASSPTGGGTEAFF,TGTGCCAGCAGTCCGACAGGGGGCGGCACTGAAGCTTTCTTT
.,TRBJ2-7,.,TRBV7-9,CASSDRVYEQYF,TGTGCCAGCAGCGATCGAGTCTACGAGCAGTACTTC
TRBD1,TRBJ2-2,.,TRBV9,CASSVGQGVSGELFF,TGTGCCAGCAGCGTAGGGCAGGGGGTGTCCGGGGAGCTGTTTTTT
TRBD2,TRBJ2-2,few,TRBV24-1,CATSDWTSTGELFF,TGTGCCACCAGTGATTGGACTAGCACCGGGGAGCTGTTTTTT
TRBD1,TRBJ1-4,.,TRBV10-2,CASSDAGRGSEKLFF,TGCGCCAGCAGTGATGCCGGCAGGGGGAGTGAAAAACTGTTTTTT
.,TRBJ1-1,.,TRBV9,CASSVVPGGNTEAFF,TGTGCCAGCAGCGTAGTACCGGGGGGCAACACTGAAGCTTTCTTT
.,TRBJ2-7,.,TRBV28,CASTQTGSSYEQYF,TGTGCCAGCACCCAGACGGGGAGCTCCTACGAGCAGTACTTC
TRBD1,TRBJ1-1,.,TRBV3-1/TRBV3-2,CASSLKGGQVNTEAFF,TGTGCCAGCAGCCTAAAGGGGGGACAGGTAAACACTGAAGCTTTCTTT
.,TRBJ2-7,once,TRBV12-3/TRBV12-4,CASSLGNEQYF,TGTGCCAGCAGTTTAGGAAACGAGCAGTACTTC
.,TRBJ2-5,.,TRBV6-2/TRBV6-3,CASSRTGGRETQYF,TGTGCCAGCAGCCGGACTGGAGGGAGGGAGACCCAGTACTTC
.,TRBJ2-1,.,TRBV7-3,CASSLGLFSYNEQFF,TGTGCCAGCAGCTTGGGCCTGTTCTCCTACAATGAGCAGTTCTTC
TRBD2,TRBJ2-1,.,TRBV11-3,CASSLYGLAGTNEQFF,TGTGCCAGCAGCTTATACGGCCTAGCGGGAACCAATGAGCAGTTCTTC
TRBD2,TRBJ2-7,once,TRBV10-2,CASSEAGGPYEQYF,TGCGCCAGCAGTGAAGCGGGGGGGCCCTACGAGCAGTACTTC
TRBD2,TRBJ2-1,.,TRBV9,CASSVELVAGNEQFF,TGTGCCAGCAGCGTAGAACTAGTAGCGGGGAATGAGCAGTTCTTC
.,TRBJ2-5,.,TRBV6-5,CASSQTLGIQETQYF,TGTGCCAGCAGCCAAACACTCGGGATCCAAGAGACCCAGTACTTC
.,TRBJ1-2,.,TRBV5-1,CASSLGGTSYGYTF,TGCGCCAGCAGCTTGGGGGGGACCAGCTATGGCTACACCTTC
.,TRBJ2-1,.,TRBV2,CASSSGTSLWFF,TGTGCCAGCAGTTCCGGGACCTCTCTATGGTTCTTC
TRBD2,TRBJ2-1,once,TRBV5-4,CASSLSSGIFDEQFF,TGTGCCAGCAGCTTGAGCAGCGGGATATTCGATGAGCAGTTCTTC
TRBD2,TRBJ2-5,.,TRBV29-1,CSVEGLAGAQETQYF,TGCAGCGTTGAAGGACTAGCGGGGGCCCAAGAGACCCAGTACTTC
.,TRBJ1-3,few,TRBV12-3/TRBV12-4,CASSYILGNTIYF,TGTGCCAGCAGTTATATTCTAGGAAACACCATATATTTT
.,TRBJ2-3,.,TRBV29-1,CSVEGRQGGLLLNTQYF,TGCAGCGTTGAAGGTCGACAAGGGGGTTTGCTTTTGAATACGCAGTATTTT
.,TRBJ1-4,.,TRBV5-1,CASSLTATNEKLFF,TGCGCCAGCAGCTTAACTGCAACTAATGAAAAACTGTTTTTT
TRBD2,TRBJ2-7,.,TRBV7-3,CASSTLLAGVFDEQYF,TGTGCCAGCAGCACGTTACTAGCGGGAGTTTTCGACGAGCAGTACTTC
.,TRBJ2-2,once,TRBV28,CASSRRANTGELFF,TGTGCCAGCAGTCGGAGGGCGAACACCGGGGAGCTGTTTTTT
.,TRBJ2-5,.,TRBV11-3,CASSFGRAETQYF,TGTGCCAGCAGCTTTGGCAGGGCGGAGACCCAGTACTTC
TRBD1,TRBJ2-3,.,TRBV27,CASSLRTGNADTQYF,TGTGCCAGCAGTCTCCGGACAGGGAACGCAGATACGCAGTATTTT
TRBD2,TRBJ2-7,.,TRBV28,CASSRRESDEQYF,TGTGCCAGCAGTCGGCGGGAGTCGGACGAGCAGTACTTC
TRBD2,TRBJ2-1,.,TRBV27,CAASGRNSYNEQFF,TGTGCCGCTAGCGGGAGAAACTCCTACAATGAGCAGTTCTTC